The following is a T cell receptor beta chain sequence with its context. This clone has only a few counts. This receptor's antigen is unknown. It has no much larger one-base neighbor in the sample; base qualities were not kept. Using the immunoSEQ assay, TCRB CDR3 regions were amplified from roughly 1.8 micrograms of genomic DNA, or from all available DNA when less than that was on hand. For multiplex PCR, 60 forward primers for TCR V beta segments and 13 reverse primers for J beta segments were used. Synthetic control templates were spiked into each sample at limiting dilution to estimate reads per starting template. The Illumina HiSeq System generated sequencing reads of 87 bp. Concerning the study's data processing: PCR and sequencing errors were removed by a nearest neighbor algorithm that merged closely related sequences. TCR overlap was measured as the percentage of unique tumor TCR beta sequences also present in the same patient's peripheral blood. Not all clones reach the TCRdb copy of this immuneACCESS table, which keeps in-frame sequences only. Checked studies attribute under half of the gap to unresolved V genes and leave the rest unexplained. The V and J calls and clone size are taken from that table; D and trimming were inferred from the DNA. Within this sample are 75,000 to 95,000 clones, with roughly four fifths of them counted one time only. 2% to 2.5% of the sample rests with the top ten.

The CDR3 numbers 15 residues from cysteine through phenylalanine. The DNA shown is the 45-base CDR3, in frame from base 1. Reading the germline V gene gives CDR1 SGHRS and CDR2 YFSETQ. The junction carries 13 bases between V and J, which are trimmed by 1 base and 8 bases respectively. This sample is part of a study of glioma-infiltrating T cells after dendritic cell vaccination (dated by TCRdb to the mid-2010s). Regarding the study in general: Of the 15 or so glioblastoma patients in the cohort, all drawn from Phase I and II dendritic cell vaccination trials, 9 were newly diagnosed and 6 had recurrent disease. Patients received autologous tumor lysate-pulsed dendritic cell vaccination between the early 2000s and the early 2010s. The vaccine consisted of monocyte-derived dendritic cells cultured less than eight days with IL-4 and GM-CSF, then pulsed overnight with autologous tumor lysate. Three intradermal dendritic cell vaccine injections were administered to patients at biweekly intervals in the arm below the axilla. In glioblastoma patients vaccinated with dendritic cells, deep sequencing of TCR beta CDR3 regions served to measure the amount of tumor-infiltrating lymphocytes and to compare repertoires between tumor and blood. TCR sequencing metrics, including TIL content and tumor-blood repertoire overlap, were correlated with survival after dendritic cell vaccination. What the research found in general, with its limitations: TCR clonality showed no direct relationship with survival, which suggests that a diverse polyclonal response may matter. The cohort was small and heterogeneous, few patients had complete blood and tumor sets, and even fewer had initial-recurrent tumor pairs. After dendritic cell vaccination, a higher estimated pretreatment TIL content predicted longer time to progression and longer overall survival. The response model built on TCR overlap across three groups was characterized as speculative, with prospective validation still needed.

Sample time point, as interpreted from the label and publication: after dendritic cell vaccination, including at tumor progression/relapse. Patients were selected on the basis of adequate residual fresh-frozen tumor tissue and more than two years of available survival data. Molecular status otherwise varied across the glioblastoma patients, but none of them carried an isocitrate dehydrogenase mutation. PBMC were collected before vaccination, two weeks after the third vaccination, and at tumor progression if tumor progression occurred. Genomic DNA was extracted with the Qiagen DNeasy Blood extraction Kit.

The sequence was obtained from a human donor with glioblastoma. This chain is built from TRBV5-1 and TRBJ1-6; matching of 6 bases hints at TRBD1 as the D gene. This material consisted of blood, taken after dendritic cell vaccination. Read as DNA, the sequence is TGCGCCAGCAGCTTGTCGCTACAGGGTGATTCACCCCTCCACTTT. Its amino acids are CASSLSLQGDSPLHF.